This T cell receptor (beta chain) is drawn from a study of cytomegalovirus exposure and HLA in healthy donors. Broader study findings: In a later analysis, compared with equally common non-associated chains, HLA-associated beta chains were more expanded. High specificity and sensitivity for cytomegalovirus status were reported for the classifier.

Worth noting for this clone: Its antigen remains unidentified.

There were likely unrecorded immune exposures, though donors were nominally healthy when sampled. CDR1 and CDR2 from the germline V gene are MNHEY and SVGAGI. The CDR3 length is 13 residues. Trimming took 7 bases from V and 0 from J, leaving 9 bases between them. PCR primers comprised 60 Vbeta and 13 Jbeta primers. Measured with immunoSEQ multiplex PCR; TCRdb has only the in-frame clones, and not every one. The sample has under 150,000 clones; more than 70% are singletons. The sequence derives from a man in his forties or fifties in good health and CMV-seronegative. V is TRBV6-5 and J is TRBJ1-2, with a weak D call TRBD1 (5 bases). What was sequenced was PBMCs. The CDR3 reads CASKGLANYGYTF. The CDR3 region has the DNA TGTGCCAGCAAGGGACTAGCTAACTATGGCTACACCTTC.